The rows below give T cell receptor beta chains drawn from one sample of a study of beta chain features in type 1 diabetes. The method was immunoSEQ multiplex PCR; TCRdb's version includes in-frame clones alone and lacks a portion of them. The table shows hundreds of thousands of clones, with over 12% occurring only once. Source material: naive CD4+ T cells from blood. These receptors were obtained from a man between 18 and 29 years old with type 1 diabetes. Each CDR3 is given with its conserved first and last residue. The order of the fields is clone size, D gene, V gene, J gene, CDR3 protein, CDR3 DNA. A D gene is named only where the DNA matches it firmly. Clone sizes are given selectively: once, few, many, or a class where the clone is expanded.

few	-	TRBV9	TRBJ1-3	CASSVGRGNTIYF	TGTGCCAGCAGCGTAGGTAGAGGAAACACCATATATTTT
few	TRBD2	TRBV30	TRBJ2-1	CAWSTSGGAYEQFF	TGTGCCTGGAGTACTAGCGGGGGGGCCTATGAGCAGTTCTTC
-	TRBD2	TRBV7-9	TRBJ2-5	CASSRLAQETQYF	TGTGCCAGCAGCCGACTAGCCCAAGAGACCCAGTACTTC
-	-	TRBV25-1	TRBJ1-2	CASSDIRVFDSGYTF	TGTGCCAGCAGTGATATAAGGGTGTTTGACTCTGGCTACACCTTC
-	-	TRBV6-5	TRBJ1-2	CASSRQGIRGYTF	TGTGCCAGCAGTCGCCAAGGGATACGAGGCTACACCTTC
-	-	TRBV15	TRBJ2-3	CATSGPETYTDTQYF	TGTGCCACCAGCGGTCCCGAGACATACACAGATACGCAGTATTTT
few	-	TRBV5-1	TRBJ1-1	CASSLLDGTEAFF	TGCGCCAGCAGCCTCCTGGACGGGACTGAAGCTTTCTTT
-	-	TRBV6-1	TRBJ2-5	CASSERPGGETQYF	TGTGCCAGCAGTGAACGGCCTGGCGGGGAGACCCAGTACTTC
few	-	TRBV28	TRBJ2-1	CASSLPDEQFF	TGTGCCAGCAGTTTGCCTGATGAGCAGTTCTTC
-	-	TRBV6-1	TRBJ1-3	CASSGRDLSGNTIYF	TGTGCCAGCAGTGGTCGGGACCTCTCTGGAAACACCATATATTTT
-	TRBD2	TRBV5-1	TRBJ2-3	CASSPSGTSDTQYF	TGCGCCAGCAGCCCTAGCGGGACCTCAGATACGCAGTATTTT
-	-	TRBV4-3	TRBJ2-1	CASSRPGAEQFF	TGCGCCAGCAGCCGGCCGGGAGCTGAGCAGTTCTTC
-	-	TRBV5-1	TRBJ2-1	CASSLYNEQFF	TGCGCCAGCAGCTTGTACAATGAGCAGTTCTTC
-	-	TRBV6-5	TRBJ2-7	CASSSPGVIGYEQYF	TGTGCCAGCAGTTCCCCCGGGGTAATCGGCTACGAGCAGTACTTC
few	TRBD1	TRBV7-2	TRBJ1-5	CASSSGQGASQPQHF	TGTGCCAGCAGCTCTGGACAGGGGGCTAGTCAGCCCCAGCATTTT
-	-	TRBV6-5	TRBJ1-3	CASSYQSGNTIYF	TGTGCCAGCAGTTACCAATCCGGAAACACCATATATTTT
few	TRBD2	TRBV14	TRBJ2-3	CASRPLILAGGTDTQYF	TGTGCCAGCAGACCTTTAATACTAGCGGGAGGGACAGATACGCAGTATTTT
few	TRBD2	TRBV30	TRBJ2-5	CAWERGETQYF	TGTGCCTGGGAGCGGGGAGAGACCCAGTACTTC
-	-	TRBV25-1	TRBJ2-1	CASSEFSKTAHNEQFF	TGTGCCAGCAGTGAATTTTCGAAAACAGCTCACAATGAGCAGTTCTTC
-	-	TRBV5-6	TRBJ1-2	CASNKPDSYGYTF	TGTGCCAGCAACAAACCGGACAGCTATGGCTACACCTTC
few	-	TRBV25-1	TRBJ2-2	CASRGAGRNTGELFF	TGTGCCAGCAGAGGGGCAGGGAGGAACACCGGGGAGCTGTTTTTT
few	-	TRBV29-1	TRBJ1-1	CSAQQGKKPTEAFF	TGCAGCGCTCAACAGGGAAAAAAGCCCACTGAAGCTTTCTTT
-	-	TRBV7-9	TRBJ2-2	CASVDGELFF	TGTGCCAGCGTCGACGGGGAGCTGTTTTTT
few	-	TRBV6-4	TRBJ2-6	CASSDFAGDGANVLTF	TGTGCCAGCAGTGACTTTGCAGGGGACGGGGCCAACGTCCTGACTTTC
few	-	TRBV7-9	TRBJ1-2	CASSLRGNYGYTF	TGTGCCAGCAGCTTAAGGGGCAACTATGGCTACACCTTC
-	-	TRBV7-9	TRBJ1-3	CASSLGNRSGNTIYF	TGTGCCAGCAGCTTGGGGAACCGCTCTGGAAACACCATATATTTT